Following are 32 T cell receptor beta chains from one sample sequenced in a study of blood T cells in healthy people across ages. The authors ran a second PCR of about 7 to 11 cycles using a sample-barcoded 5' primer and a J-beta primer mix. TCRdb re-analysed the 5' RACE reads in MiXCR, keeping a single row per CDR3 protein. The sample yields hundreds of thousands of distinct CDR3 sequences, around 24% seen once. This sample was shared with a second study, whose subject was T cells of mothers and their children.

Material: blood. These receptors were obtained from a boy between 10 and 17 years old in good health.

This clonotype turned up a few times. The chain combines TRBV29-1 with TRBJ2-7; 7 bases map to TRBD2. The CDR3 contains 15 residues. V shed 5 bases, J shed 7 bases, and the junction held 17 bases outside the gene matches. Per the germline V gene, CDR1 is SQVTM and CDR2 is ANQGSEA. CDR3 region: CSVQKPGGTVGEQYF. The DNA of the CDR3 is TGCAGCGTTCAGAAACCCGGGGGGACGGTGGGGGAGCAGTACTTC.

In this sample, this clonotype turned up a few times. This chain uses TRBV5-1 with TRBJ2-4; 8 bases are a match to TRBD2. The CDR3 sequence is 16 residues long. Per the germline V gene, CDR1 is SGHRS and CDR2 is YFSETQ. Trimming took 4 bases from V and 3 from J; bases not matched to a gene: 9. The DNA of the CDR3 is TGCGCCAGCAGCCTTTTCGGGGGGGCCGGCAAAAACATTCAGTACTTC. It translates to CASSLFGGAGKNIQYF.

The genes are TRBV20-1 and TRBJ2-7; 7 bases align to TRBD2. Germline CDR1 is DFQATT and CDR2 is SNEGSKA (reference sequence). V shed 2 bases and J 4 bases; nucleotides not matched to a gene: 5. The CDR3 extends over 13 amino acids. CDR3 DNA: TGCAGTGCTAGAAGCGGGAACCCTTACGAGCAGTACTTC. It encodes CSARSGNPYEQYF.

This clonotype was detected only a few times. CDR3 sequence reads: CASSLGIPGQGPYEQYF. The CDR3 nucleotides are TGTGCCAGCAGCTTGGGAATTCCGGGACAGGGACCCTACGAGCAGTACTTC. V usage is TRBV5-5 and J usage is TRBJ2-7; 9 bases align to TRBD1. The ends lost 0 bases at V and 2 bases at J; junction bases unmatched: 9. Germline V gene sequence: CDR1 SGHKS, CDR2 YYEKEE (reference sequence). This CDR3 is built from 17 residues.

Here the CDR3 reads CSATPNRASSSYEQYF. The DNA for the CDR3 is TGCAGTGCTACTCCTAACAGGGCCTCTAGCTCCTACGAGCAGTACTTC. The chain has TRBV20-1 and TRBJ2-7; D is possibly TRBD1 (6 bases). Looked up from germline, CDR1 is DFQATT and CDR2 is SNEGSKA (reference sequence). CDR3 length equals 16 residues. Between the trimmed V and J ends, which lost 4 bases and 0 bases, there was a span of 19 bases.

The rearrangement uses TRBV5-1 and TRBJ2-2; tentatively, D is TRBD1 or TRBD2 (5 bases each). V was pared by 7 bases and J by 2 bases, with 15 bases between. There are 15 residues in the CDR3. Germline CDR1 SGHRS, CDR2 YFSETQ. The CDR3 spells CASGQGTANTGELFF. In DNA, the CDR3 is TGCGCCAGCGGCCAAGGGACGGCTAACACCGGGGAGCTGTTTTTT.

V and J are TRBV20-1 and TRBJ2-7; a weak D match, TRBD1 (9 bases). V dropped 6 bases and J dropped 5 bases, with 20 bases sitting between them. The CDR3 totals 14 residues. Per the germline V gene, CDR1 is DFQATT and CDR2 is SNEGSKA (reference sequence). The CDR3 spells CSAYGTGRGDEQYF. In DNA, the CDR3 is TGCAGTGCATACGGGACAGGGCGGGGGGACGAGCAGTACTTC.

The table lists this clonotype with a few counts. The chain is built from TRBV29-1 and TRBJ2-1; 10 bases are shared with TRBD1. CDR3 length: 16 amino acids. Germline V gives CDR1 SQVTM, CDR2 ANQGSEA. Losses at the gene ends were 7 bases for V and 2 bases for J; bases not matched to a gene: 11. The DNA for the CDR3 is TGCAGCGGCACCGCACCGGGACAGGGGACCTACAATGAGCAGTTCTTC. Translating gives CSGTAPGQGTYNEQFF.

This clonotype was seen only a few times. The chain uses TRBV5-1 and TRBJ2-5; perhaps TRBD2 as D (6 bases). The ends were cut back, 7 bases at V and 1 base at J, with 20 bases in the middle. This CDR3 has 16 amino acids. Germline V CDR1 and CDR2: SGHRS, YFSETQ. In nucleotides, the CDR3 is TGCGCCAGCGGAACCCTAGGGCGGGGCGGCCAAGAGACCCAGTACTTC. It specifies CASGTLGRGGQETQYF.

V is TRBV29-1 and J is TRBJ2-1; D gene ambiguous. Germline assignment: CDR1 SQVTM and CDR2 ANQGSEA. The CDR3 has 11 amino acids. Trimming left V 3 bases short and J 6 bases short, with 6 bases between. Written as DNA, the CDR3 is TGCAGCGTTGATAGGCTCAATGAGCAGTTCTTC. Protein sequence: CSVDRLNEQFF.

The gene calls are TRBV7-2 and TRBJ1-3; D gene uncertain. V lost 1 base to trimming and J lost 2 bases, with 6 bases between them. Germline V gives CDR1 SGHTA, CDR2 FQGNSA. This CDR3 comprises 14 residues. CDR3 in amino acids: CASSLVSAGNTIYF. For the CDR3, the DNA is TGTGCCAGCAGCTTAGTTTCAGCTGGAAACACCATATATTTT.

This chain connects TRBV6-5 to TRBJ1-2; a possible D gene is TRBD1 (6 bases). The CDR3 contains 14 residues. Germline V lookup: CDR1 MNHEY, CDR2 SVGAGI. V was cut by 6 bases and J by 7 bases, with 18 bases left in between. This chain's CDR3 is CASSLGGARGGYTF. CDR3 in DNA: TGTGCCAGCAGCTTGGGGGGCGCCCGGGGTGGCTACACCTTC.

This clonotype was picked up one time. One junction end does not reproduce the germline sequence, and a read error may be involved. This sequence joins TRBV24-1 and TRBJ2-7, with D perhaps assigned TRBD1 or TRBD2 (5 bases each). The J call may be mistaken, given a closer DNA end match to TRBJ2-1. Germline V gives CDR1 KGHDR, CDR2 SFDVKD. The CDR3 spans 13 residues. CDR3 sequence: CGTSSGSYNEQFF. In DNA form, the CDR3 reads TGTGGCACCAGTTCAGGGAGCTACAATGAGCAGTTCTTC.

This clonotype turned up a few times. Here the CDR3 reads CASSLGEVVYGPNSPLHF. The CDR3 DNA sequence: TGTGCCAGCAGCTTGGGGGAGGTGGTCTACGGCCCTAATTCACCCCTCCACTTT. J is TRBJ1-6 and V is TRBV7-2; D perhaps matches TRBD1 (5 bases). The CDR3 has 18 amino acids. Trimming took off 3 bases at V and 6 bases at J, with 21 bases between the two ends. In germline, CDR1 is SGHTA, CDR2 FQGNSA.

The rearrangement joins TRBV29-1 to TRBJ2-5; D is unclear. Gene TRBJ2-1 matches the end of the DNA better, so the J call may be wrong. CDR3 length equals 11 residues. Germline V gives CDR1 SQVTM, CDR2 ANQGSEA. The CDR3 region is CSVGEFNEQFF. The DNA of the CDR3 is TGCAGCGTTGGTGAATTCAATGAGCAGTTCTTC.

This clonotype was recorded a few times. The CDR3 loop reads CAWDKYNEQFF. CDR3 bases: TGTGCCTGGGACAAATACAATGAGCAGTTCTTC. The rearrangement uses TRBV30 and TRBJ2-5; no reliable D call. The tail of the sequence fits TRBJ2-1 better, so the J call may be wrong. From germline, CDR1 is GTSNPN and CDR2 SVGIG (reference sequence). The CDR3 is 11 residues long.

Note on this clonotype: A read error may produce the germline difference seen at one junction end. The V call is TRBV7-9, the J call TRBJ2-7; 9 nucleotides agree with TRBD1. The CDR3 consists of 14 residues. Looked up from germline, CDR1 is SEHNR and CDR2 is FQNEAQ (reference sequence). The DNA for the CDR3 is TGTGCCGGCAGCGCAGACAGGGGGGCCCACGAGCAGTACTTC. Its translation is CAGSADRGAHEQYF.

With regard to this clonotype: At one end the junction does not follow the germline gene, possibly because of a read error. The CDR3: CAGSQRGYEQYF. CDR3 sequence (DNA): TGCGCCGGCAGCCAAAGGGGCTACGAGCAGTACTTC. This sequence joins TRBV4-1 and TRBJ2-7, with a tentative D call TRBD1 (5 bases). Germline CDR1 MGHRA, CDR2 YSYEKL. The CDR3 runs 12 residues.

The chain joins TRBV19 to TRBJ2-5; the D is unclear. The better agreement between TRBJ2-7 and the DNA end casts doubt on the J call. The CDR3 runs 13 residues. CDR1 LNHDA and CDR2 SQIVND come from the germline V gene (reference sequence). The CDR3, as DNA: TGTGCCAGTTCCTCGGTACAGCCGAACGAGCAGTACTTC. Residues: CASSSVQPNEQYF.

This clonotype was seen a handful of times. J is TRBJ2-5 and V is TRBV9; D is unresolved. Germline V lookup: CDR1 SGDLS, CDR2 YYNGEE. V lost 3 bases to trimming and J lost 6 bases, with 12 bases between them. The CDR3 is 13 amino acids. The CDR3 loop is CASSGPSVKTQYF. Written as DNA, the CDR3 is TGTGCCAGCAGCGGCCCCAGCGTAAAGACCCAGTACTTC.

This chain uses TRBV6-1 with TRBJ1-4; 8 nucleotides agree with TRBD1. The V and J ends lost 2 bases and 8 bases, in that order; junction bases with no gene match: 4. CDR3 length: 14 residues. CDR1 MNHNS and CDR2 SASEGT come from the germline V gene. The CDR3 spells CASSEQGAREKLFF. In nucleotides, the CDR3 is TGTGCCAGCAGTGAACAGGGGGCGCGGGAAAAACTGTTTTTT.

The chain joins TRBV30 to TRBJ2-7, with 10 bases lining up with TRBD1. The DNA end lines up better with TRBJ2-5; the J call may be wrong. The germline V gene has CDR1 GTSNPN and CDR2 SVGIG (reference sequence). CDR3 length equals 14 residues. CDR3 protein: CAWRDRGIQETQYF. CDR3 bases: TGTGCCTGGAGGGACAGGGGGATCCAAGAGACCCAGTACTTC.

This clonotype has just a few counts. This chain links TRBV9 with TRBJ2-3; D remains unclear. Germline lookup yields CDR1 SGDLS and CDR2 YYNGEE. The ends were cut back, 0 bases at V and 6 bases at J, with 17 bases in the middle. This CDR3 is 16 amino acids long. In nucleotides, the CDR3 is TGTGCCAGCAGCGTAGGGACCACGAGGCGAACGGATACGCAGTATTTT. This codes for CASSVGTTRRTDTQYF.

J is TRBJ2-1 and V is TRBV4-2; perhaps D is TRBD1 or TRBD2 (5 bases each). The V gene's germline CDR1 is LGHNA and CDR2 YNFKEQ. The germline V and J ends were trimmed by 1 base and 7 bases, with 14 bases remaining between them. CDR3 length: 15 residues. The CDR3 DNA is TGTGCCAGCAGCCAAGGAAACGAGGGGAAAAATGAGCAGTTCTTC. Translation gives CASSQGNEGKNEQFF.

The J gene is TRBJ1-1, the V gene TRBV27; D gene unclear. The V gene lost 1 base and the J gene lost 6 bases, with 12 bases spanning the gap. The length of the CDR3 is 14 residues. CDR1 is MNHEY and CDR2 is SMNVEV in the germline V gene (reference sequence). DNA of the CDR3: TGTGCCAGCAGTTTATATATTGAGGGCTCTGAAGCTTTCTTT. This gives the protein CASSLYIEGSEAFF.

This rearrangement joins TRBV30 to TRBJ1-3; D is possibly TRBD1 (5 bases). V dropped 3 bases and J dropped 0 bases, with 9 bases sitting between them. Germline CDR1 GTSNPN, CDR2 SVGIG (reference sequence). The CDR3 sequence is 14 residues long. CDR3 coding DNA: TGTGCCTGGAGCGGCGGGACCTCTGGAAACACCATATATTTT. Its translation is CAWSGGTSGNTIYF.

The chain combines TRBV2 with TRBJ1-5; D is ambiguous. CDR3 length equals 14 residues. The V gene's germline CDR1 is SNHLY and CDR2 FYNNEI. The V and J ends lost 7 bases and 3 bases respectively, with 13 bases between them. The CDR3 sequence: CASKGSFTNQPQHF. The DNA of the CDR3 is TGTGCCAGCAAGGGCAGTTTCACCAATCAGCCCCAGCATTTT.

V usage is TRBV6-6 and J usage is TRBJ1-4; 8 bases align to TRBD1. From germline, CDR1 is MNHNY and CDR2 SVGAGI (reference sequence). V was clipped by 7 bases and J by 5 bases; unmatched bases: 9. This CDR3 has 15 amino acids. CDR3 nucleotides: TGTGCCAGCATCATGGGGACAGGCTCGAATGAAAAACTGTTTTTT. Amino acids: CASIMGTGSNEKLFF.

This clonotype was counted only a few times. This chain connects TRBV6-5 to TRBJ2-3; D is perhaps TRBD1 (6 bases). Germline V lookup: CDR1 MNHEY, CDR2 SVGAGI. Trimming took off 8 bases at V and 0 bases at J, with 12 bases between the two ends. CDR3 length: 14 residues. The CDR3 nucleotides read TGTGCCAGCTACAAAGGGGGAAGCACAGATACGCAGTATTTT. Protein: CASYKGGSTDTQYF.

The V call is TRBV6-5, the J call TRBJ2-3; D is uncertain. The CDR3 consists of 11 residues. Germline lookup yields CDR1 MNHEY and CDR2 SVGAGI. V lost 10 bases, J lost 3 bases, and 8 bases lay in between. The CDR3 coding sequence is TGTGCCACCCGAAGGACAGATACGCAGTATTTT. Its protein product is CATRRTDTQYF.

The V call is TRBV7-2, the J call TRBJ2-1; possible D gene TRBD2, 5 bases. The CDR3 extends over 14 amino acids. V was trimmed by 6 bases and J by 4 bases, leaving 13 bases between them. CDR1 and CDR2 (germline): SGHTA, FQGNSA. CDR3 sequence reads: CASRSTGTYNEQFF. CDR3 sequence (DNA): TGTGCCAGCAGGTCCACGGGAACTTACAATGAGCAGTTCTTC.

The chain recombines TRBV6-1 with TRBJ2-1; tentatively, D is TRBD1 or TRBD2 (5 bases each). The closer fit of TRBJ2-5 to the DNA end suggests the J call may be wrong. Germline CDR1 is MNHNS and CDR2 is SASEGT. This CDR3 region has 15 residues. CDR3 protein: CASSERGRRRGTQYF. CDR3 coding DNA: TGTGCCAGCAGTGAACGGGGACGGCGACGTGGGACCCAGTACTTC.